This T cell receptor (beta chain) was captured in a study of cytotoxic CD8 clonotypes in ibrutinib-treated CLL (dated by TCRdb to the early 2020s). For the wider study: The cohort was composed of 11 relapsed/refractory and fewer than 16 treatment-naive patients; IGHV unmutated status was identified in under 18 patients. Response samples were obtained after a median of roughly eleven months of treatment, with a range of about 6 to 40 months. Longitudinal samples were obtainable from about 30% of the roughly 90 participants in the trial. An average of about 260,000 productive templates and 80,000 to 100,000 productive rearrangements was obtained per sample. Patients were still on ibrutinib when every remission and progressive disease sample was collected. Cryopreserved peripheral blood mononuclear cells were collected at three points: before therapy, at response, and at either sustained remission or disease progression. Responses were partial in roughly 24 patients and complete in 2; after median 68 months follow-up, about 14 stayed in remission and about twelve progressed. Broader findings and caveats from the paper: Sustained-remission and progressing patients did not have matched sampling times, and lymph node repertoires were not examined. Baseline clonality was found to be higher than that of age-matched healthy donors and was strongly correlated with circulating CD8+ T-cell counts. Clonality increased at ibrutinib response, stayed stable in sustained remission, and fell back toward baseline at progression. Public clonotypes were rare and either shrank or stayed stable during treatment, and the rise in clonality at ibrutinib response reflected expansion of private clonotypes.

The germline V gene supplies CDR1 SGHRS and CDR2 YFSETQ. Taken from cysteine to phenylalanine, the CDR3 has 15 residues. Only the CDR3 DNA is retained, 45 bases long and in frame from the first base. At the junction V is shortened by 3 bases and J by 3 bases; bases outside the gene matches: 7. The time point tag for this specimen amounts to: approximately 2 years on ibrutinib. For TCR beta library preparation, roughly 2 micrograms of genomic DNA were extracted from the cryopreserved PBMCs. Longitudinal blood samples from CLL patients on ibrutinib monotherapy were analyzed using high-throughput TCR beta sequencing. The patients took part in an open-label, single-center phase 2 trial of ibrutinib monotherapy. The goal of deep resolution MiSeq sequencing was a depth between 1 in 1 million and 1 in 200,000 T cells, and coverage averaged 10x per clonotype. The immunoSEQ hsTCRB Kit was used to generate TCR beta libraries. In the original analysis: Data were analyzed with ImmunoSEQ Data Assistant and ImmunoSEQ Analyzer, with V, D and J genes assigned per IMGT definitions. Clonality was computed as one minus normalized Shannon entropy of productive rearrangement frequencies, ranging from 0 to 1. Only overrepresented clonotypes making up at least 0.05% of each patient's repertoire were included in the public clonotype analysis. More than ten repertoires from age-matched healthy donors, obtained from immuneACCESS, served as clonality controls. What TCRdb holds here is the immuneACCESS table cut down to in-frame rearrangements. Part of the clones is not present; checked against another copy, under half of the missing clones reflect an unresolved V gene, and the others are unexplained. V, J and clone size derive from that table, while D and trimming were established from the DNA sequence. This sample comprises about 130,000 clones, 84% of them detected only once. The top ten constitute 3.3% of the sample.

As for this clone: The antigen it recognizes is unknown. There are no base qualities to consult, and no much larger clone falls within one base.

This specimen was PBMCs, taken after 24 months of ibrutinib treatment. The sequence is built from TRBV5-1 and TRBJ2-5; TRBD1 agrees with 8 junctional bases. The receptor was isolated from a human donor with chronic lymphocytic leukemia. The DNA sequence reads TGCGCCAGCAGCTCCGGAGGACAGGGAGAAGAGACCCAGTACTTC. The encoded protein is CASSSGGQGEETQYF.